This T cell receptor (beta chain) was obtained from a study of blood T cell repertoires in COVID-19. On the study more broadly: Researchers got acute and convalescent COVID-19 samples from the United States, Italy and Spain. PBMCs, B-cell-depleted T cells, or T cells were the source of the cDNA or gDNA that made up the material.

Participant-reported clinical history was the basis for cohort assignment. CDR1 is KGHDR, CDR2 SFDVKD, per germline. CDR3 length equals 15 residues. The junction had 6 bases not matched to a gene; V was cut back by 4 bases and J by 3 bases. In the original analysis: Reference gene primer amplification gave nucleated cell count estimates. Using immunoSEQ multiplex PCR, the repertoire was profiled, and TCRdb retains in-frame clones only, with some absent. Clonal size and the V and J genes are those of that table, whereas D and trimming came from the DNA. The sample has around 250,000 clones; about 91% are singletons.

Sequenced sample: PBMCs or T cells enriched from blood (not recorded which). This sequence joins TRBV24-1 and TRBJ2-7; 9 positions agree with TRBD1. The clonotype originates from a human donor in a cohort exposed to, infected with or recovered from COVID-19 (not recorded which). The donor label of this sample is uncertain. CDR3 nucleotides: TGTGCCACCAGTGACCGGACAGGGGATAACTACGAGCAGTACTTC. Protein product: CATSDRTGDNYEQYF.